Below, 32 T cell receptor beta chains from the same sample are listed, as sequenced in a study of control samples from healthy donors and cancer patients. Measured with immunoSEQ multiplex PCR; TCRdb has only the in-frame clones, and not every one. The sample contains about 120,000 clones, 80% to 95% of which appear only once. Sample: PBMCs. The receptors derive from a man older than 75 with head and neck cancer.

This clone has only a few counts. The CDR3 DNA is TGTGCCAGCAGTCTTAGCGGGAGACTCTACGAGCAGTACTTC. Protein sequence: CASSLSGRLYEQYF. The chain links TRBV6-6 to TRBJ2-7; TRBD2 matches 9 bases. V trimming: 5 bases; J trimming: 3 bases; junction bases outside the gene matches: 5. CDR1 and CDR2 (germline): MNHNY, SVGAGI (reference sequence). CDR3 size: 14 residues.

In DNA, the CDR3 is TGCGCCAGCAGCTTGGGAATATTAGGGGGAGAGACCCAGTACTTC. Protein product: CASSLGILGGETQYF. The chain links TRBV5-1 to TRBJ2-5; D perhaps matches TRBD1 (6 bases). V lost 0 bases and J lost 4, with 13 bases in between. The CDR3 extends over 15 amino acids. Germline values: CDR1 SGHRS, CDR2 YFSETQ.

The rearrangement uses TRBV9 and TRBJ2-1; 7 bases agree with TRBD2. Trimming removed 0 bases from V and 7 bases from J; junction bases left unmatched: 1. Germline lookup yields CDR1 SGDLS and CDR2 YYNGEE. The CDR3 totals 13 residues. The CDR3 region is CASSVEAGNEQFF. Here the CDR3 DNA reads TGTGCCAGCAGCGTAGAAGCGGGGAATGAGCAGTTCTTC. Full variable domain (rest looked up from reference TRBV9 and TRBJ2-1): DSGVTQTPKHLITATGQRVTLRCSPRSGDLSVYWYQQSLDQGLQFLIQYYNGEERAKGNILERFSAQQFPDLHSELNLSSLELGDSALYFCASSVEAGNEQFFGPGTRLTVL.

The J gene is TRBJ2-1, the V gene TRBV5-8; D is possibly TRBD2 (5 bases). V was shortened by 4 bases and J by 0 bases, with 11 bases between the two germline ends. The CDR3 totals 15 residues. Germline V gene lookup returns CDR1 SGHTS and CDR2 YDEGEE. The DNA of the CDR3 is TGTGCCAGCAGCCGCATGACTACCTCCTACAATGAGCAGTTCTTC. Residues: CASSRMTTSYNEQFF.

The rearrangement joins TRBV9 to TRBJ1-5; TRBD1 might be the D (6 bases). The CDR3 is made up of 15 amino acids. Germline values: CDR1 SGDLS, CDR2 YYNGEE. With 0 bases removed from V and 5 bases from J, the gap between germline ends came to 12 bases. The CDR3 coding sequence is TGTGCCAGCAGCGTAGGTAGTAGGGGGGATCAGCCCCAGCATTTT. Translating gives CASSVGSRGDQPQHF.

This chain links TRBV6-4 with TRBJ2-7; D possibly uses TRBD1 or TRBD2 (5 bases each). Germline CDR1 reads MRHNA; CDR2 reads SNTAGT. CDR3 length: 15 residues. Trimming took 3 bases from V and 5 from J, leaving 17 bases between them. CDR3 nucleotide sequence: TGTGCCAGCAGTGAGGTTTCAGGGAGATTTGACGAGCAGTACTTC. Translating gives CASSEVSGRFDEQYF.

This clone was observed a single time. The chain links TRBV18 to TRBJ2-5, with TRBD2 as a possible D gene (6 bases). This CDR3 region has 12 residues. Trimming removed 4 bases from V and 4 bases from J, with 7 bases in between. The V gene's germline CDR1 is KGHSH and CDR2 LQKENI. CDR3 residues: CASSREVETQYF. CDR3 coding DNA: TGTGCCAGCTCACGGGAGGTAGAGACCCAGTACTTC.

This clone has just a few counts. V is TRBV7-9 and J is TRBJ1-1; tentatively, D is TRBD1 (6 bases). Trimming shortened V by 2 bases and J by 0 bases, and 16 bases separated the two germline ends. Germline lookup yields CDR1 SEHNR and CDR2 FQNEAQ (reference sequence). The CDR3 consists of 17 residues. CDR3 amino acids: CASSLYNPNRVNTEAFF. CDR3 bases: TGTGCCAGCAGCTTATATAACCCGAACAGGGTGAACACTGAAGCTTTCTTT. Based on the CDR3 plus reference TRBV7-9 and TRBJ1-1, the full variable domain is DTGVSQNPRHKITKRGQNVTFRCDPISEHNRLYWYRQTLGQGPEFLTYFQNEAQLEKSRLLSDRFSAERPKGSFSTLEIQRTEQGDSAMYLCASSLYNPNRVNTEAFFGQGTRLTVV.

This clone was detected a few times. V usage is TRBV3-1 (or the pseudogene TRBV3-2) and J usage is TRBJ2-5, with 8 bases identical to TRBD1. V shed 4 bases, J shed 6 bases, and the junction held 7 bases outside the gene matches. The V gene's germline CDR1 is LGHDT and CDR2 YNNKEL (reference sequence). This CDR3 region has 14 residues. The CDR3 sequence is CASSRTRGPKTQYF. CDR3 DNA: TGTGCCAGCAGCCGTACCAGGGGGCCGAAGACCCAGTACTTC.

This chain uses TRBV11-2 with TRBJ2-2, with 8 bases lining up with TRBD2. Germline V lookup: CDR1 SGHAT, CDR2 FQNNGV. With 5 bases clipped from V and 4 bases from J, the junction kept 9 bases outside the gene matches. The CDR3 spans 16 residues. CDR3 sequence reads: CASSPRIRGGTGELFF. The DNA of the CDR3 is TGTGCCAGCAGCCCCCGCATCCGGGGGGGCACCGGGGAGCTGTTTTTT.

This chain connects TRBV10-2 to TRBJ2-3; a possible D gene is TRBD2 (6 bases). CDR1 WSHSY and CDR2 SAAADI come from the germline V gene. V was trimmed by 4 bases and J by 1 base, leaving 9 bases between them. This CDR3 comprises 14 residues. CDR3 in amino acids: CASSGAGRTDTQYF. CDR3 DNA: TGCGCCAGCAGTGGGGCGGGGCGCACAGATACGCAGTATTTT.

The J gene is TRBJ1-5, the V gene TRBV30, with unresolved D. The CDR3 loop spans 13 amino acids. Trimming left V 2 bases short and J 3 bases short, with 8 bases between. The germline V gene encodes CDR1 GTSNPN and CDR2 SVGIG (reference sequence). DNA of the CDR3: TGTGCCTGGAGTAACAGAAACAATCAGCCCCAGCATTTT. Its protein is CAWSNRNNQPQHF. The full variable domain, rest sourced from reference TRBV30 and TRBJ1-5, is SQTIHQWPATLVQPVGSPLSLECTVEGTSNPNLYWYRQAAGRGLQLLFYSVGIGQISSEVPQNLSASRPQDRQFILSSKKLLLSDSGFYLCAWSNRNNQPQHFGDGTRLSIL.

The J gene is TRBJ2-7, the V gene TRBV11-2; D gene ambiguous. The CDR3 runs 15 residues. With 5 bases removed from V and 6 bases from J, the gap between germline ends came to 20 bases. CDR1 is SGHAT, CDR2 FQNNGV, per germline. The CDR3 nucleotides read TGTGCCAGCAGCCGCCCCCGACGACAAAAGGGCGAGCAGTACTTC. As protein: CASSRPRRQKGEQYF.

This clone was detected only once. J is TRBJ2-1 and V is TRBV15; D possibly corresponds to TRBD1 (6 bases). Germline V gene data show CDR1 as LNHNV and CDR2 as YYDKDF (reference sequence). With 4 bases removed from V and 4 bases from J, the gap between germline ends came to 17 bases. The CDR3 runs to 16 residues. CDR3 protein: CATSILTRDTYNEQFF. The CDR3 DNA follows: TGTGCCACCAGCATACTAACTCGGGACACATACAATGAGCAGTTCTTC.

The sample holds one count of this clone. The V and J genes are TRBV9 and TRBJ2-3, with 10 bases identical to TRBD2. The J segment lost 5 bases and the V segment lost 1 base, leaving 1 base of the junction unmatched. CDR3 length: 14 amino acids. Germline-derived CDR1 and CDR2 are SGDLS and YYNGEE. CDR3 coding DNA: TGTGCCAGCAGCGTACCTAGCGGGGGAGATACGCAGTATTTT. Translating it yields CASSVPSGGDTQYF. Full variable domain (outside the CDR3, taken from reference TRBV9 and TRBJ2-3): DSGVTQTPKHLITATGQRVTLRCSPRSGDLSVYWYQQSLDQGLQFLIQYYNGEERAKGNILERFSAQQFPDLHSELNLSSLELGDSALYFCASSVPSGGDTQYFGPGTRLTVL.

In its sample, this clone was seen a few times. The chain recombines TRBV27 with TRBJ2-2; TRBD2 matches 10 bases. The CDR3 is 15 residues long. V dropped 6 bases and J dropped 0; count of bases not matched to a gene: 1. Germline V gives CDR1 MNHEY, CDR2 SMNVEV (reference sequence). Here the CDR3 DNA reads TGTGCCAGCAGAGGGACTAGCGCGAACACCGGGGAGCTGTTTTTT. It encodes CASRGTSANTGELFF.

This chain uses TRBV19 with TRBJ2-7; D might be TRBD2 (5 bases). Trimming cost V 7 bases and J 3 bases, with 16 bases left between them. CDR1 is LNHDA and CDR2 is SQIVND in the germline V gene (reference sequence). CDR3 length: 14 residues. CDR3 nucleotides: TGTGCCAGTACCCCAACTGGGAGCCGCTACGAGCAGTACTTC. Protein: CASTPTGSRYEQYF.

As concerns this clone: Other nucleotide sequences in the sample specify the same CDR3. CDR3 residues: CASSSPRDRVFF. Written as DNA, the CDR3 is TGTGCCAGCAGCTCCCCCCGGGACAGAGTGTTTTTT. The chain uses TRBV5-6 and TRBJ1-4, with 7 nucleotides matching TRBD1. In germline, CDR1 is SGHDT, CDR2 YYEEEE. V dropped 3 bases and J dropped 15; count of bases not matched to a gene: 8. CDR3 length equals 12 residues.

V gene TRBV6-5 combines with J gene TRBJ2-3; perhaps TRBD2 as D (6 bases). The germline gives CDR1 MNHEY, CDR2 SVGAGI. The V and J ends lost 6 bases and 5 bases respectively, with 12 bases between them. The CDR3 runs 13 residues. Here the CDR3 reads CASRDPGVDTQYF. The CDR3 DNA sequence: TGTGCCAGCAGGGACCCGGGAGTAGATACGCAGTATTTT.

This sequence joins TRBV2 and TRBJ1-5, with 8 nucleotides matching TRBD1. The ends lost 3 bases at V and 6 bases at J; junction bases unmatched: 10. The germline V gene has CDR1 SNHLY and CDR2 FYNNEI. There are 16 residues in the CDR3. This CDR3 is CASSERTGLLGQPQHF. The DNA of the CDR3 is TGTGCCAGCAGTGAGAGGACAGGGCTATTGGGTCAGCCCCAGCATTTT.

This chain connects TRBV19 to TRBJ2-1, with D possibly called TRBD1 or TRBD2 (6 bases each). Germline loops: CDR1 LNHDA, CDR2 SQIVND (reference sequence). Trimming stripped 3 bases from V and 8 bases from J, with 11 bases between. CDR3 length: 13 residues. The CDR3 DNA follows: TGTGCCAGTAGTATCTTGGGGGGCCATGAGCAGTTCTTC. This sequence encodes CASSILGGHEQFF.

The CDR3, as DNA: TGCGCCAGCAGCTTGTACGTCAGCGGTGGTACTGAAGCTTTCTTT. It is translated as CASSLYVSGGTEAFF. The chain is built from TRBV5-1 and TRBJ1-1; D remains unclear. The CDR3 loop spans 15 amino acids. V lost 1 base and J lost 5, with 15 bases in between. Germline CDR1 and CDR2: SGHRS and YFSETQ.

CDR3 region: CASSPRHKDYQRPPLHF. DNA of the CDR3: TGTGCCAGCTCACCACGGCACAAAGACTACCAGCGCCCACCCCTCCACTTT. V and J are TRBV18 and TRBJ1-6; D unclear. The CDR3 length is 17 residues. V dropped 1 base and J dropped 11 bases, with 21 bases sitting between them. Per germline, CDR1 KGHSH and CDR2 LQKENI.

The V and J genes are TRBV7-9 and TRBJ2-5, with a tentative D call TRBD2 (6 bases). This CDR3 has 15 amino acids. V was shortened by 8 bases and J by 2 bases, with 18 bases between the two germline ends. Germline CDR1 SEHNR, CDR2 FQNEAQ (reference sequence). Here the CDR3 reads CASPPGVGLQETQYF. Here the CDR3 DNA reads TGTGCCAGCCCACCGGGGGTTGGGTTACAAGAGACCCAGTACTTC.

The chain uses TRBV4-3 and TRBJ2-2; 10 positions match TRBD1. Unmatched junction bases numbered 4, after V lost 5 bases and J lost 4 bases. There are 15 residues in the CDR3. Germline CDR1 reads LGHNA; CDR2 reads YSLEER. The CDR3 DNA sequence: TGCGCCAGCAGCATTCGGACAGGGGGCACCGGGGAGCTGTTTTTT. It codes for CASSIRTGGTGELFF.

The CDR3 sequence is CASAYRGLNNYGYTF. CDR3 in DNA: TGTGCCTCGGCATACAGGGGGTTAAATAACTATGGCTACACCTTC. The V gene is TRBV30, the J gene TRBJ1-2, with 8 bases fitting TRBD1. Germline V gene lookup returns CDR1 GTSNPN and CDR2 SVGIG (reference sequence). The CDR3 runs 15 residues. V was clipped by 7 bases and J by 1 base; unmatched bases: 11.

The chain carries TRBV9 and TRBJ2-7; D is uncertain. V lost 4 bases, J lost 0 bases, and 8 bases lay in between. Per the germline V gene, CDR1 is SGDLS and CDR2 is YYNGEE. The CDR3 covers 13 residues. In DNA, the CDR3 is TGTGCCAGCAGCTCCTCTAGCTCCTACGAGCAGTACTTC. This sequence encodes CASSSSSSYEQYF.

The CDR3 DNA reads as TGTGCCAGTAGTATTGGAGGGAGCAGGGACATTCAGTACTTC. Its protein is CASSIGGSRDIQYF. The V call is TRBV19, the J call TRBJ2-4; D possibly corresponds to TRBD2 (6 bases). This CDR3 is built from 14 residues. CDR1 and CDR2 (germline): LNHDA, SQIVND (reference sequence). Trimming pared 3 bases from V and 8 bases from J, leaving 14 bases between.

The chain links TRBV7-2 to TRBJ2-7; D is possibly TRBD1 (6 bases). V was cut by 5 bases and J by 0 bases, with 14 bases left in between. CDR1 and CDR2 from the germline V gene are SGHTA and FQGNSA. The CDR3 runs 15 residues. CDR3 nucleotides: TGTGCCAGCAGCCTGGACAGATTGAGCTCCTACGAGCAGTACTTC. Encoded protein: CASSLDRLSSYEQYF.

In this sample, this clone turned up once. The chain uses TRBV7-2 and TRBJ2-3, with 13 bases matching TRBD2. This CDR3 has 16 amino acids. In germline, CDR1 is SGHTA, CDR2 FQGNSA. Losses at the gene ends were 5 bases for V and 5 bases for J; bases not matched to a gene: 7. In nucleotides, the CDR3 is TGTGCCAGCAGCCTCCGCCGACTAGCGGGAGGAGATACGCAGTATTTT. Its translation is CASSLRRLAGGDTQYF.

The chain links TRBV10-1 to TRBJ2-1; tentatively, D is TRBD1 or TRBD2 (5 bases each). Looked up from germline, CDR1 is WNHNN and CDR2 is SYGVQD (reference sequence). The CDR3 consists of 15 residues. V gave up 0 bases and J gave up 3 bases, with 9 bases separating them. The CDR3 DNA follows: TGCGCCAGCAGTGAGTCCAATGGGGGCTACAATGAGCAGTTCTTC. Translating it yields CASSESNGGYNEQFF.

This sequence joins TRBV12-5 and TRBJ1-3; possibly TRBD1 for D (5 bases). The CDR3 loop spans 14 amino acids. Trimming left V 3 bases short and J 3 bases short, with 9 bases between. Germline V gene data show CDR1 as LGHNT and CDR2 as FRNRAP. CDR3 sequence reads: CASGFPGRGNTIYF. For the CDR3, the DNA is TGTGCTAGTGGTTTTCCGGGACGTGGAAACACCATATATTTT.